This TCR beta chain was sequenced during a study of blood T cell repertoires in COVID-19. Sequenced by immunoSEQ multiplex PCR; TCRdb stores in-frame clones only, minus some. In the table there are 280,000 or so clones, around 85% of which are singletons. Cohorts were based on clinical histories the participants reported. Before being deemed recovered, Cohort 3 donors had two negative PCRs, clearance, or symptom resolution. Germline CDR1 and CDR2: SGHRS and YFSETQ. CDR3 length equals 16 residues. V lost 1 base and J lost 5; bases outside the gene matches: 8. The sequenced sample was PBMCs or T cells enriched from blood (not recorded which). This sequence was found in a woman aged 45-60 years who had recovered from COVID-19. The V and J genes are TRBV5-1 and TRBJ1-4; 7 positions agree with TRBD1. The CDR3 DNA reads as TGCGCCAGCAGCTTGCTCTCTAGGGGGCAGAATGAAAAACTGTTTTTT. Translation: CASSLLSRGQNEKLFF.